The T cell receptor beta chain under discussion was sequenced for a study of cytomegalovirus exposure and HLA in healthy donors. On this clone: No antigen is known for it.

The CDR3 runs to 16 residues. Germline V gene sequence: CDR1 MNHNS, CDR2 SASEGT. V lost 0 bases, J lost 7 bases, and 7 bases stayed unmatched. PCR employed 60 Vbeta and 13 Jbeta primers. This table comes from immunoSEQ multiplex PCR, and its TCRdb copy is limited to in-frame clones, with some not included. The sample lists some 170,000 clones, about 80% occurring once. Study-wide findings and caveats: Among TCR beta chains, those listed as cytomegalovirus-associated numbered over 150. Researchers reportedly found TCR beta sequences accurately predicted most subjects' HLA-A and HLA-B alleles.

The sequence was obtained from a man aged 40-55 years in good health and CMV-seropositive. The chain links TRBV6-1 to TRBJ2-1; 9 positions agree with TRBD1. Material: PBMCs. The CDR3 nucleotides are TGTGCCAGCAGTGAAGCGCCCGGACAGGGGATGAATGAGCAGTTCTTC. It yields the protein CASSEAPGQGMNEQFF.